This T cell receptor beta chain was recovered during a study of blood T cell repertoires in COVID-19. Study-wide background: Samples of COVID-19 (acute and convalescent) were obtained from the United States, Italy and Spain. Sample material is recorded as cDNA or gDNA derived from T cells, B-cell-depleted T cells, or PBMCs.

Germline CDR1 reads SGHVS; CDR2 reads FQNEAQ. This CDR3 comprises 17 residues. Losses at the gene ends were 6 bases for V and 1 base for J; bases not matched to a gene: 13. As originally analysed: Reference gene primers were amplified, and this amplification served to estimate nucleated cell counts. Data came from immunoSEQ multiplex PCR; TCRdb stores just in-frame clones and leaves some out. Clone size and the V and J calls come from that table; the DNA yielded D and trimming. Of 150,000 to 180,000 clones detected, approximately 86% appear once; the ten largest clones hold over 0.55%. The sequence derives from a man in his 60s with COVID-19, enrolled during active disease. The specimen was peripheral blood. The chain recombines TRBV7-8 with TRBJ1-1; 8 bases align to TRBD1. DNA for the CDR3: TGTGCCAGCAGACCACCCGACAGGGGCCCACCGAACACTGAAGCTTTCTTT. Translating it yields CASRPPDRGPPNTEAFF.